These T cell receptor beta chains were read from a single sample in a study of OX40 agonist ivuxolimab in advanced cancers. The data were produced by immunoSEQ multiplex PCR, yet TCRdb's version contains in-frame clones alone and is incomplete. The data hold tens of thousands of clones, with 65% to 85% observed a single time. The starting material was CD4+ or CD8+ T cells sorted from blood, obtained in a trial of the OX40 agonist ivuxolimab. These receptor sequences come from an adult with an advanced solid tumor such as melanoma, head and neck, liver or kidney cancer. The conserved cysteine and the conserved F or W are not part of the CDR3 here. Size tells how often a clone was seen (once, few, many) or the class of an expanded clone, and some rows leave it out.

size: -; V: TRBV6-5; CDR3: ASRGMITGYGYT
size: -; V: TRBV19; CDR3: ASNRGIANEKLF
size: -; V: TRBV6-5; CDR3: ASSYQGGSGANVLT
size: -; V: TRBV5-1; CDR3: ASHSEVNTEAF
size: -; V: TRBV27; CDR3: ASSRTRETQY
size: few; V: TRBV6-5; CDR3: ASSTYRQANEKLF
size: once; V: TRBV7-3; CDR3: ASSLTPGGTDTQY
size: -; V: TRBV6-4; CDR3: ASSDSTQGDSGNTIY
size: -; V: TRBV19; CDR3: ASSTGQRIPGELF
size: -; V: TRBV5-8; CDR3: ASSSYTGQAYGYT
size: -; V: TRBV2; CDR3: ASSENSFRSYEQY
size: once; V: TRBV5-4; CDR3: ASSLAASTGELF
size: -; V: TRBV9; CDR3: ASSPVGDSNQPQH
size: -; V: TRBV10-3; CDR3: AASGTDYEQY
size: few; V: TRBV18; CDR3: ASSLHRGGESPLH
size: -; V: TRBV7-7; CDR3: ASSPRIINTGELF
size: -; V: TRBV6-5; CDR3: ASRGQGTYEQY
size: -; V: TRBV20-1; CDR3: SAPSGNTIY
size: -; V: TRBV2; CDR3: ASGVLDRAGQPQH
size: -; V: TRBV28; CDR3: ASSSPGRLNTGELF
size: -; V: TRBV4-2; CDR3: ASSHGSGGSGGQETQY
size: -; V: TRBV7-9; CDR3: ASSLAPGSGSPLH
size: -; V: TRBV4-2; CDR3: ASSQAVTGTEKLF
size: -; V: TRBV16; CDR3: ASSPDFKATDTQY
size: -; V: TRBV5-1; CDR3: ASHEGYGYT
size: -; V: TRBV28; CDR3: ASESDGTSSYNSPLH
size: -; V: TRBV4-3; CDR3: ASSQDGAGTGANVLT
size: -; V: TRBV5-1; CDR3: ASQQVVENTEAF
size: -; V: TRBV7-9; CDR3: ASSLSAGVTYEQY
size: -; V: TRBV7-2; CDR3: ASSLDLSTDTQY
size: -; V: TRBV4-3; CDR3: ASSQAALGTDTQY
size: once; V: TRBV6-6; CDR3: ASSYSGDRGSPLH
size: -; V: TRBV13; CDR3: ASSLASSGGVYNEQF
size: -; V: TRBV19; CDR3: ASSIDTGFGSGANVLT
size: -; V: TRBV5-1; CDR3: ASTGREGGPYNEQF
size: -; V: TRBV6-5; CDR3: ASSYRTAVDGYT
size: -; V: TRBV7-8; CDR3: ASSLPPDRGKSPLH
size: -; V: TRBV18; CDR3: ASSPPTSGGNTGELF
size: -; V: TRBV29-1; CDR3: SVQDSYEQY